This paragraph covers one T cell receptor (beta chain) sequence. Unique molecular identifiers featured in how the TCRbeta library was prepared. In TCRdb, the PCR reads were re-called with MiXCR into one record per CDR3 protein. The sample has about 270,000 distinct CDR3 sequences; almost 10% are singletons. The entry originates in a study of T-cell reconstitution after alpha-beta-depleted transplantation in children. This CDR3 region has 17 residues. Trimming took off 5 bases at V and 1 base at J, with 23 bases between the two ends. Per the germline V gene, CDR1 is SQVTM and CDR2 is ANQGSEA. The V call is TRBV29-1, the J call TRBJ1-1, with unresolved D. This TCR was sampled from a human donor who donated a stem cell graft to a child with SCID. Here the sequenced sample was PBMCs from the stem cell graft donor, taken from the stem cell graft. CDR3 residues: CSVKNSGNWVANTEAFF. For the CDR3, the DNA is TGCAGCGTTAAGAACAGCGGGAATTGGGTAGCGAACACTGAAGCTTTCTTT.